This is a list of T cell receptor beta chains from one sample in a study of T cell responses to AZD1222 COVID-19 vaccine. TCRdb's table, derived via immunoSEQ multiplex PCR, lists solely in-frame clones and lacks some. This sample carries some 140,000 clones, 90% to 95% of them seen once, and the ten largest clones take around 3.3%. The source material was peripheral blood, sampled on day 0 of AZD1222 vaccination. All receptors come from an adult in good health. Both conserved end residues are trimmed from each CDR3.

ASSRQGLEEKLF	TRBV19	TRBJ1-4
AISGDPSWGYT	TRBV10-3	TRBJ1-2
ASRMDGGYGYT	TRBV19	TRBJ1-2
ASSSSMAGYNEQF	TRBV28	TRBJ2-1
ASSYPDRAEEQY	TRBV28	TRBJ2-7
ASSPRLAEYNEQF	TRBV9	TRBJ2-1
ASSLRPSGANVLT	TRBV27	TRBJ2-6
ASSSDRRNQPQH	TRBV19	TRBJ1-5
ASSEVTVVYGYT	TRBV6-1	TRBJ1-2
ASSVGARVYGYT	TRBV9	TRBJ1-2
ASSLGVNEQF	TRBV11-3	TRBJ2-1